The present T cell receptor beta chain was sequenced within a study of patients and donors after allogeneic stem cell transplantation. TCRdb called the RT-PCR reads again in MiXCR, with one record for every CDR3 protein. The profile shows roughly 200,000 distinct CDR3 sequences, about 38% of them singletons. The CDR3 covers 13 residues. Germline trimming cut 6 bases from V and 2 bases from J; bases unmatched to any gene: 5. Germline V lookup: CDR1 DFQATT, CDR2 SNEGSKA (reference sequence). The gene calls are TRBV20-1 and TRBJ1-2; 8 bases are a match to TRBD1. The sample comprised blood, either unsorted or a sorted T cell fraction (not recorded which). This clonotype originated in a human donor who was either an allogeneic HSCT recipient or a stem cell or donor lymphocyte infusion donor (not recorded which). It is not recorded whose cells these are; they may come from a transplant donor. CDR3 nucleotide sequence: TGCAGTGCCTGGGGACAGGAGAACTATGGCTACACCTTC. Its translation is CSAWGQENYGYTF.